Listed here are 21 T cell receptor beta chains from one sample, sequenced in a study of response to subunit inactivated influenza vaccine. A single record per CDR3 protein comes from TCRdb applying MiXCR to the RT-PCR reads. The sample has roughly 760,000 distinct CDR3 sequences; around 21% are singletons. Sequencing used PBMCs from blood, obtained 5 days after vaccination. The receptor source for this set is a man in his fifties or sixties who received an inactivated influenza vaccine.

The chain links TRBV7-9 to TRBJ2-2; D not resolved. This CDR3 region has 14 residues. Trimming pared 4 bases from V and 1 base from J, leaving 7 bases between. Per germline, CDR1 SEHNR and CDR2 FQNEAQ (reference sequence). DNA for the CDR3: TGTGCCAGCAGCTCGTGGGTGAACACCGGGGAGCTGTTTTTT. The encoded protein is CASSSWVNTGELFF.

This sequence joins TRBV4-3 and TRBJ2-2; D not resolved. V was clipped by 0 bases and J by 0 bases, with 8 bases between them. Germline CDR1 LGHNA, CDR2 YSLEER. This CDR3 is built from 16 residues. As DNA, the CDR3 is TGCGCCAGCAGCCAAGATGGCGGCACGAACACCGGGGAGCTGTTTTTT. This encodes CASSQDGGTNTGELFF.

As DNA, the CDR3 is TGTGCCAGCAGCTCGGGCGGGAGGAGTATAGATACGCAGTATTTT. As protein: CASSSGGRSIDTQYF. The J gene is TRBJ2-3, the V gene TRBV7-7; 8 bases match TRBD2. From germline, CDR1 is SSHAT and CDR2 FNYEAQ (reference sequence). V lost 4 bases and J lost 5; bases outside the gene matches: 8. The CDR3 length is 15 residues.

This clonotype has more than one count but fewer than ten. The chain links TRBV5-1 to TRBJ1-6; 9 bases fit TRBD1. V lost 5 bases, J lost 5 bases, and 2 bases stayed unmatched. The CDR3 has 14 amino acids. The V gene's germline CDR1 is SGHRS and CDR2 YFSETQ. The CDR3 loop is CASRRTGDNSPLHF. The DNA of the CDR3 is TGCGCCAGCAGGAGGACAGGGGATAATTCACCCCTCCACTTT.

The chain has TRBV18 and TRBJ2-2, with D hard to call. The ends were cut back, 6 bases at V and 3 bases at J, with 8 bases in the middle. This CDR3 spans 13 amino acids. The germline V gene has CDR1 KGHSH and CDR2 LQKENI. CDR3 bases: TGTGCCAGCTCGCGAATAGACACCGGGGAGCTGTTTTTT. It yields the protein CASSRIDTGELFF. Supplemented by reference TRBV18 and TRBJ2-2, the full variable domain reads NAGVMQNPRHLVRRRGQEARLRCSPMKGHSHVYWYRQLPEEGLKFMVYLQKENIIDESGMPKERFSAEFPKEGPSILRIQQVVRGDSAAYFCASSRIDTGELFFGEGSRLTVL.

This clonotype has a handful of counts. V gene TRBV14 combines with J gene TRBJ1-2, with D hard to call. This CDR3 contains 12 residues. CDR1 and CDR2 (germline): SGHDN, FVKESK. The V gene lost 1 base and the J gene lost 8 bases, with 8 bases spanning the gap. The CDR3 coding sequence is TGTGCCAGCAGCCAAGTGCCGTGGGGCTACACCTTC. Translating it yields CASSQVPWGYTF.

The V and J genes are TRBV24-1 and TRBJ1-2; TRBD1 agrees at 10 bases. Trimming at V came to 7 bases and at J to 2 bases, leaving 3 bases not matched to a gene. This CDR3 has 14 amino acids. CDR1 and CDR2 (germline): KGHDR, SFDVKD. CDR3 in amino acids: CATRGQGPNYGYTF. The DNA for the CDR3 is TGTGCCACCAGGGGACAGGGGCCCAACTATGGCTACACCTTC.

This sequence joins TRBV10-3 and TRBJ1-1; 9 bases are a match to TRBD1. Germline trimming cut 6 bases from V and 3 bases from J; bases unmatched to any gene: 5. The V gene's germline CDR1 is ENHRY and CDR2 SYGVKD. The CDR3 runs to 14 residues. The CDR3 DNA is TGTGCCATCAGAAGGACAGGGGACCACACTGAAGCTTTCTTT. Translated: CAIRRTGDHTEAFF.

The rearrangement joins TRBV20-1 to TRBJ2-3; 10 bases are a match to TRBD2. The J segment lost 4 bases and the V segment lost 1 base, leaving 5 bases of the junction unmatched. The CDR3 sequence is 15 residues long. CDR1 is DFQATT and CDR2 is SNEGSKA in the germline V gene (reference sequence). The CDR3 here is CSARGSSGSPDTQYF. The CDR3 DNA is TGCAGTGCTAGAGGGTCTAGCGGGAGTCCAGATACGCAGTATTTT.

This clonotype was seen repeatedly, ten times or more. The gene calls are TRBV12-3 or TRBV12-4 and TRBJ2-1; D is possibly TRBD2 (6 bases). V was pared by 3 bases and J by 8 bases, with 20 bases between. The CDR3 sequence is 16 residues long. CDR3 DNA: TGTGCCAGCAGTTTTGGGCCTATCCGGGGGAACGATGAGCAGTTCTTC. It translates to CASSFGPIRGNDEQFF.

The chain combines TRBV29-1 with TRBJ2-3; D tentatively reads TRBD1 or TRBD2 (5 bases each). V lost 2 bases and J 5 bases, leaving 11 bases between the germline ends. This CDR3 is 13 amino acids long. Germline V CDR1 and CDR2: SQVTM, ANQGSEA. CDR3 loop: CSVERGRGDTQYF. The CDR3 DNA reads as TGCAGCGTTGAAAGGGGTCGGGGAGATACGCAGTATTTT.

This clonotype was recorded a few times. This chain links TRBV10-2 with TRBJ2-2, with D tentatively TRBD1 (6 bases). Looked up from germline, CDR1 is WSHSY and CDR2 is SAAADI. This CDR3 comprises 14 residues. The V end lost 7 bases, the J end lost 0 bases, and 9 bases lay between the germline ends. DNA for the CDR3: TGCGCCAGCAACCAGGGGTCGAACACCGGGGAGCTGTTTTTT. Translated, it gives CASNQGSNTGELFF.

This clonotype has only a few counts. The CDR3 protein is CASSSGQGARGYTF. In nucleotides, the CDR3 is TGTGCCAGCAGCTCGGGACAGGGGGCTCGGGGCTACACCTTC. This chain joins TRBV7-9 and TRBJ1-2, with 12 bases that match TRBD1. V lost 4 bases and J lost 8; bases outside the gene matches: 5. Per germline, CDR1 SEHNR and CDR2 FQNEAQ (reference sequence). CDR3 length: 14 residues. Full variable domain (missing parts from reference TRBV7-9 and TRBJ1-2): DTGVSQNPRHKITKRGQNVTFRCDPISEHNRLYWYRQTLGQGPEFLTYFQNEAQLEKSRLLSDRFSAERPKGSFSTLEIQRTEQGDSAMYLCASSSGQGARGYTFGSGTRLTVV.

This clonotype came up a few times. The chain uses TRBV30 and TRBJ1-5; TRBD1 agrees at 9 bases. The CDR3 loop spans 15 amino acids. The V gene's germline CDR1 is GTSNPN and CDR2 SVGIG (reference sequence). V shed 2 bases, J shed 3 bases, and the junction held 5 bases outside the gene matches. Here the CDR3 DNA reads TGTGCCTGGAGTTACAGGGGGCACTTCAATCAGCCCCAGCATTTT. This encodes CAWSYRGHFNQPQHF.

The table lists this clonotype with a few counts. CDR3 amino acids: CASSQTPTEIYGYTF. DNA for the CDR3: TGTGCCAGCAGCCAAACACCAACAGAAATCTATGGCTACACCTTC. This rearrangement joins TRBV9 to TRBJ1-2, with D unresolved. Per germline, CDR1 SGDLS and CDR2 YYNGEE. Deletions cut 4 bases from V and 4 bases from J, with 17 bases between. The CDR3 has 15 residues.

In this sample, this clonotype turned up a few times. No DNA is shown, since the ends of the CDR3 on it are uncertain; the CDR3 is the one TCRdb lists. This chain links TRBV6-2 or TRBV6-3 with TRBJ2-7; the DNA was not used to check the table's D call, TRBD2. Germline assignment: CDR1 MNHEY and CDR2 SVGEGT. The CDR3 length equals 21 residues, ends included. CDR3 in amino acids: CASSSGLAGLKGEQYFGEQYF.

V usage is TRBV20-1 and J usage is TRBJ2-7; D might be TRBD2 (5 bases). This CDR3 has 14 residues. V lost 3 bases, J lost 3 bases, and 15 bases lay in between. Germline V gives CDR1 DFQATT, CDR2 SNEGSKA (reference sequence). Here the CDR3 reads CSASIRDYLYEQYF. In DNA, the CDR3 is TGCAGTGCTAGTATCCGGGATTACCTCTACGAGCAGTACTTC.

The chain is built from TRBV7-2 and TRBJ2-2; unclear D gene. Looked up from germline, CDR1 is SGHTA and CDR2 is FQGNSA. The CDR3 is made up of 16 amino acids. The V end was cut by 5 bases, the J end by 6 bases, with 19 bases between. The CDR3 protein is CASSPQTPRVAGELFF. The CDR3 DNA reads TGTGCCAGCAGCCCGCAGACACCGAGAGTGGCCGGGGAGCTGTTTTTT.

Many counts were recorded for this clonotype. V gene TRBV4-3 combines with J gene TRBJ1-5; 9 bases agree with TRBD1. Germline V CDR1 and CDR2: LGHNA, YSLEER. CDR3 size: 15 residues. Losses at the gene ends were 5 bases for V and 7 bases for J; bases not matched to a gene: 9. CDR3: CASSDGQGKGQPQHF. DNA for the CDR3: TGCGCCAGCAGCGACGGACAGGGGAAGGGCCAGCCCCAGCATTTT.

V is TRBV30 and J is TRBJ2-1; tentatively, D is TRBD2 (6 bases). The germline V gene has CDR1 GTSNPN and CDR2 SVGIG (reference sequence). Between the trimmed V and J ends, which lost 1 base and 0 bases, there was a span of 13 bases. The CDR3 is made up of 16 amino acids. CDR3 region: CAWSDLSGSSYNEQFF. Here the CDR3 DNA reads TGTGCCTGGAGTGACCTTAGCGGAAGCTCCTACAATGAGCAGTTCTTC.

The V gene is TRBV10-3, the J gene TRBJ2-1, with TRBD1 identical over 12 bases. Trimming cost V 6 bases and J 10 bases; bases outside gene matches: 13. Germline V gene sequence: CDR1 ENHRY, CDR2 SYGVKD. The CDR3 is 16 amino acids. Here the CDR3 reads CAISGGGDRGPREQFF. The CDR3 DNA follows: TGTGCCATCAGCGGAGGGGGGGACAGGGGGCCTAGAGAGCAGTTCTTC.